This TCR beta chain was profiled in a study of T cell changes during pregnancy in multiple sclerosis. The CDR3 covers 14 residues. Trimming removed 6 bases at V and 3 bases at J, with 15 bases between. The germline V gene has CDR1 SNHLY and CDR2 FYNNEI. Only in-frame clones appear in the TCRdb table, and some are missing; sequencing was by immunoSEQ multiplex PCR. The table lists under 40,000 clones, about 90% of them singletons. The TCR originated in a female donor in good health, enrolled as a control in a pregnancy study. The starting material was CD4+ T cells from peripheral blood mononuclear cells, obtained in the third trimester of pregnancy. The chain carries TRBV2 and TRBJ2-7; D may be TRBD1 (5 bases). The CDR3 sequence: CASRIQGISYEQYF. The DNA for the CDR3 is TGTGCCAGCAGGATTCAGGGAATCAGCTACGAGCAGTACTTC.